This T cell receptor (beta chain) is from a study of CD8+ T cells in alopecia areata. Study results and caveats: Lesional scalp, especially alopecia totalis/universalis, showed higher clonality than normal scalp.

Comment on this clone: Its antigen is not identified.

V lost 1 base, J lost 6 bases, and 8 bases lay in between. CDR3 length equals 13 residues. Germline V CDR1 and CDR2: SGHAT, FQNNGV. RNA was isolated and reverse transcribed to cDNA, the sequencing template. The table came from immunoSEQ multiplex PCR; TCRdb's copy has only in-frame clones and leaves some out. The table shows about 200,000 clones, with roughly three fifths occurring only once. Sequences were obtained from CD8+ T cells sorted from blood. The sequence came from a human donor in good health. J is TRBJ2-3 and V is TRBV11-2; D remains ambiguous. The CDR3 DNA sequence: TGTGCCAGCAGCTTAGTGCCGGTCGATACGCAGTATTTT. Amino acids: CASSLVPVDTQYF.